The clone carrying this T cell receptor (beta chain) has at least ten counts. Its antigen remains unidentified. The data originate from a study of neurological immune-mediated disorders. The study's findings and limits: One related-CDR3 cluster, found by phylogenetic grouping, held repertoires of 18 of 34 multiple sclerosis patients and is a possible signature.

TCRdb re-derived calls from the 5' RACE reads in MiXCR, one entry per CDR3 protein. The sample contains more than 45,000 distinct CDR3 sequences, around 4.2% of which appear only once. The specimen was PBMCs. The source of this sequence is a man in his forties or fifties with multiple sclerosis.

CDR3 residues: CSAHRLAGLGETQYF. The DNA for the CDR3 is TGCAGTGCTCATCGACTAGCGGGGTTGGGAGAGACCCAGTACTTC. The chain recombines TRBV20-1 with TRBJ2-5; the match to TRBD2 covers 11 bases. This CDR3 has 15 amino acids. From germline, CDR1 is DFQATT and CDR2 SNEGSKA (reference sequence). Trimming removed 5 bases from V and 4 bases from J; junction bases left unmatched: 9.